This T cell receptor (beta chain) was profiled in a study of blood T cell repertoires in COVID-19. Background on the study: Donors in the United States, Italy and Spain gave samples during acute or convalescent COVID-19. Sources were T cells, B-cell-depleted T cells, or PBMCs; the material itself was cDNA or gDNA.

This CDR3 has 14 residues. In germline, CDR1 is WSHSY, CDR2 SAAADI. V lost 5 bases to trimming and J lost 8 bases; unmatched junction nucleotides: 9. As processed by the authors: Cell counts per sample came from amplifying reference gene primers. The repertoire was sequenced with immunoSEQ multiplex PCR; TCRdb's copy has only in-frame clones and lacks some. V, J and clone size were drawn from that table, and D and trimming were deduced from the DNA. The sample contains about 140,000 clones, approximately 84% of which appear only once. The gene calls are TRBV10-2 and TRBJ1-2; 9 bases are shared with TRBD1. The sample consisted of peripheral blood. The clonotype originates from a human donor in a cohort sampled during active COVID-19. CDR3 nucleotide sequence: TGCGCCAGCAGTCCACCCGACAGGGGGGAAGGCTACACCTTC. Its translation is CASSPPDRGEGYTF.